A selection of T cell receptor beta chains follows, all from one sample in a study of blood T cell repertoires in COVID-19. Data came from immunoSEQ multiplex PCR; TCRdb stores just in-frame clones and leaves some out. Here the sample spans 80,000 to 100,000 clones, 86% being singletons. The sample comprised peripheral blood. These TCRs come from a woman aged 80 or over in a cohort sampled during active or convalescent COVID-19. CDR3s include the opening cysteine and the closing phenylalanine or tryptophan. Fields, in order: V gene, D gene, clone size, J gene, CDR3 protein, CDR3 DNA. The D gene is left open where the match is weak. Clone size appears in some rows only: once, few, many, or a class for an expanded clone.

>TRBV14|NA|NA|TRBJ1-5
CASSPRGTRRPQHF
TGTGCCAGCAGCCCCAGAGGGACTCGGCGACCCCAGCATTTT
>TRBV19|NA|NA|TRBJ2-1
CASKEEDAYNEQFF
TGTGCCAGTAAAGAGGAGGATGCCTACAATGAGCAGTTCTTC
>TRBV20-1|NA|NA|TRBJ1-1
CSASKGLNTEAFF
TGCAGTGCTAGTAAGGGGCTGAACACTGAAGCTTTCTTT
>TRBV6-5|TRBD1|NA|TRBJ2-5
CASRTGQGVETQYF
TGTGCCAGCAGGACCGGACAGGGGGTTGAGACCCAGTACTTC
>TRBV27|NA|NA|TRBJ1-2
CASSPAAGQSYTF
TGTGCCAGCAGTCCCGCGGCGGGTCAGAGCTACACCTTC
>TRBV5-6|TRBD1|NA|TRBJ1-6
CASSLISGTGNSPLHF
TGTGCCAGCAGCTTGATATCCGGGACAGGGAATTCACCCCTCCACTTT
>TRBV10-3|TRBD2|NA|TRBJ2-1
CAISDGLAGAYNEQFF
TGTGCCATCAGTGACGGACTAGCGGGAGCCTACAATGAGCAGTTCTTC
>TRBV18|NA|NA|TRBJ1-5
CASSPRAGNQPQHF
TGTGCCAGCTCACCCAGGGCGGGCAATCAGCCCCAGCATTTT
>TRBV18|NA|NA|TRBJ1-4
CASSPRTTGEPSNEKLFF
TGTGCCAGCTCACCAAGGACCACCGGGGAACCGTCTAATGAAAAACTGTTTTTT
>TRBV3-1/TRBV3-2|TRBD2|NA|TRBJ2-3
CASSLGLAGIDTQYF
TGTGCCAGCAGCCTCGGACTAGCGGGAATAGATACGCAGTATTTT
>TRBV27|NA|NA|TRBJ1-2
CASSSPSVGRSGYTF
TGTGCCAGCAGTTCCCCCTCGGTAGGGAGGAGCGGCTACACCTTC
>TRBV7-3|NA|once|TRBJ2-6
CASSPVPSGANVLTF
TGTGCCAGCAGCCCAGTCCCATCTGGGGCCAACGTCCTGACTTTC
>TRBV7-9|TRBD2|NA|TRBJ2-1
CASSSPIGLAGGYEQFF
TGTGCCAGCAGCTCACCGATCGGACTAGCGGGAGGGTATGAGCAGTTCTTC
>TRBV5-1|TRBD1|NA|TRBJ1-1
CASSETGVRVAFF
TGCGCCAGCAGCGAGACAGGGGTTCGGGTAGCTTTCTTT
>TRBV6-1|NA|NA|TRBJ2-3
CASSVRKRQITDTQYF
TGTGCCAGCAGTGTTAGAAAGAGACAGATCACAGATACGCAGTATTTT
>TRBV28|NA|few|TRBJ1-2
CASRRQDENGYTF
TGTGCCAGCAGGCGACAGGACGAGAATGGCTACACCTTC
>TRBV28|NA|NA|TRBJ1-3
CASSSPGGGNTIYF
TGTGCCAGCAGTTCTCCGGGGGGGGGAAACACCATATATTTT
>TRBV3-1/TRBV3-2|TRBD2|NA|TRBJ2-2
CASSPFRLAGTNTGELFF
TGTGCCAGCAGCCCGTTCAGACTAGCGGGAACGAACACCGGGGAGCTGTTTTTT
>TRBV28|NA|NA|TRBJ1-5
CASSFGGAQDYQPQHF
TGTGCCAGCAGTTTTGGGGGGGCGCAGGATTATCAGCCCCAGCATTTT
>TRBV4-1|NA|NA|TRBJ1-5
CASSQDPGQGNQPQHF
TGCGCCAGCAGCCAAGATCCTGGGCAGGGCAATCAGCCCCAGCATTTT
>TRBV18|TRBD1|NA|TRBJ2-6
CASSNPGTGGPGANVLTF
TGTGCCAGCTCAAACCCCGGGACAGGGGGTCCTGGGGCCAACGTCCTGACTTTC
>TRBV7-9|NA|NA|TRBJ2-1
CASSPQRERTYNEQFF
TGTGCCAGCAGCCCTCAGAGGGAAAGAACCTACAATGAGCAGTTCTTC
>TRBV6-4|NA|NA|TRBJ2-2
CASRASGGTGELFF
TGTGCCAGCAGAGCGTCAGGGGGGACCGGGGAGCTGTTTTTT
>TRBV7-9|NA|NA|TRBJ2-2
CASSLRGQNTGELFF
TGTGCCAGCAGCTTAAGAGGTCAAAACACCGGGGAGCTGTTTTTT
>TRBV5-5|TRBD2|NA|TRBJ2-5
CASSLGLAGGQETQYF
TGTGCCAGCAGCTTGGGACTAGCGGGAGGACAAGAGACCCAGTACTTC
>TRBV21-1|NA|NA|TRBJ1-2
CASSKSGPLSNYGYTF
TGTGCCAGCAGCAAATCAGGGCCTCTCTCTAACTATGGCTACACCTTC
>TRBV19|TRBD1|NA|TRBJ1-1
CATQDRATEAFF
TGTGCCACCCAGGACAGGGCCACTGAAGCTTTCTTT
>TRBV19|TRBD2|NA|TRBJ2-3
CASSLPRLAGGPTDTQYF
TGTGCCAGTAGTCTCCCCCGACTAGCGGGAGGGCCAACAGATACGCAGTATTTT
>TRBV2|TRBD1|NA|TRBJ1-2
CAGTGDSHGYTF
TGTGCCGGAACCGGGGACAGTCATGGCTACACCTTC
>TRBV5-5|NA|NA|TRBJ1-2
CASSPLRTVYGYTF
TGTGCCAGCAGCCCACTACGGACAGTCTATGGCTACACCTTC
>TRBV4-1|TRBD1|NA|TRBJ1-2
CASSSGQDYGYTF
TGCGCCAGCAGCTCGGGACAGGACTATGGCTACACCTTC
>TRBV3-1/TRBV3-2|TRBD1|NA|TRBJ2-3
CASSQGGGADTQYF
TGTGCCAGCAGCCAAGGAGGGGGCGCAGATACGCAGTATTTT
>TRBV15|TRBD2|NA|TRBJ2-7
CATSRVPGLAMSSYEQYF
TGTGCCACCAGCAGAGTCCCGGGACTAGCTATGAGCTCCTACGAGCAGTACTTC
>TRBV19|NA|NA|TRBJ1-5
CASSIQNNQPQHF
TGTGCCAGTAGTATCCAGAATAATCAGCCCCAGCATTTT
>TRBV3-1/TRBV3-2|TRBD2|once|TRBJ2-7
CASSQVPSGTYEQYF
TGTGCCAGCAGCCAAGTGCCTAGCGGGACCTACGAGCAGTACTTC
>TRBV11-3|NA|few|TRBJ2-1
CASSSPARGGNEQFF
TGTGCCAGCAGCTCCCCTGCGAGGGGGGGCAATGAGCAGTTCTTC
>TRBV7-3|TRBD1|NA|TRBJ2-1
CASSLTLGTGENEQFF
TGTGCCAGCAGCTTAACGTTGGGGACAGGGGAGAATGAGCAGTTCTTC
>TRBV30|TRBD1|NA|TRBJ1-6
CAWSAPGTGGYSPLHF
TGTGCCTGGAGTGCTCCAGGGACAGGGGGTTATTCACCCCTCCACTTT
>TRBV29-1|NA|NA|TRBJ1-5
CSVETGQGQPQHF
TGCAGCGTTGAAACAGGGCAGGGTCAGCCCCAGCATTTT
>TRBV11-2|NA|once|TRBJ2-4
CASSSSPGLAKNIQYF
TGTGCCAGCAGCTCCTCTCCTGGACTAGCCAAAAACATTCAGTACTTC
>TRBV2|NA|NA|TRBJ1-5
CASSLQGLGDQPQHF
TGTGCCAGCAGTTTACAGGGTTTGGGGGATCAGCCCCAGCATTTT
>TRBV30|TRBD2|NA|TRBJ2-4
CAWSYPRSGRAGGENIQYF
TGTGCCTGGAGTTATCCTCGGAGCGGGAGGGCCGGAGGGGAAAACATTCAGTACTTC
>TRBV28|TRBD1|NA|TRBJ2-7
CASSLSGTGTYEQYF
TGTGCCAGCAGTTTAAGTGGGACAGGGACGTACGAGCAGTACTTC
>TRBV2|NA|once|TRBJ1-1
CASNLGGTEAFF
TGTGCCAGCAATCTGGGGGGAACTGAAGCTTTCTTT
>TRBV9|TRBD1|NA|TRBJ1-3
CASSSGTVTAGNTIYF
TGTGCCAGCAGCTCAGGGACAGTGACGGCTGGAAACACCATATATTTT
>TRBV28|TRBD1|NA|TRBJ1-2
CASSLSGTVDYGYTF
TGTGCCAGCAGTTTATCCGGGACAGTGGACTATGGCTACACCTTC
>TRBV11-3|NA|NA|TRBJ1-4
CASSLVVSRNEKLFF
TGTGCCAGCAGCTTAGTTGTATCGAGGAATGAAAAACTGTTTTTT
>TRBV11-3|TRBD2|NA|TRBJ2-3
CASSSTGTSGHLTDTQYF
TGTGCCAGCAGCTCGACAGGGACTAGCGGGCACCTCACAGATACGCAGTATTTT
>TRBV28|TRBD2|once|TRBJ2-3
CASSLSAGDSTDTQYF
TGTGCCAGCAGTCTCTCAGCGGGAGATAGCACAGATACGCAGTATTTT
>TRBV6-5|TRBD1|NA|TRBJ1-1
CASRGQGFRNTEAFF
TGTGCCAGCAGGGGACAGGGCTTTAGGAACACTGAAGCTTTCTTT
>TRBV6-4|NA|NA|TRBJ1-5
CASRGEYSNQPQHF
TGTGCCAGCCGTGGGGAGTATAGCAATCAGCCCCAGCATTTT
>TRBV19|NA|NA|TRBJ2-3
CASTQQSTDTQYF
TGTGCCAGTACCCAACAGAGCACAGATACGCAGTATTTT
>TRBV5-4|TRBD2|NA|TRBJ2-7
CASSLGGAGGLYEQYF
TGTGCCAGCAGCCTTGGCGGGGCGGGAGGTCTCTACGAGCAGTACTTC
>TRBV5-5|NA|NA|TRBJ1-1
CASSLPGRGTEAFF
TGTGCCAGCAGCCTCCCCGGCAGAGGGACTGAAGCTTTCTTT
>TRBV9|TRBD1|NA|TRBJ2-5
CASSVSGTGDETQYF
TGTGCCAGCAGCGTCTCCGGGACAGGGGATGAGACCCAGTACTTC